The present T cell receptor beta chain was sequenced within a study of shared clonotypes between healthy human individuals. Study-level points and caveats: Deeper or shallower sequencing was expected to change how clonotypes are shared among donors.

V was clipped by 6 bases and J by 4 bases, with 15 bases between them. This CDR3 is 14 amino acids long. Germline V gene sequence: CDR1 LNHDA, CDR2 SQIVND (reference sequence). Concerning this clone itself: The antigen remains undetermined.

The repertoire was sequenced with immunoSEQ multiplex PCR; TCRdb's copy has only in-frame clones and lacks some. The sample includes 550,000 to 850,000 clones, around 72% seen only once; the top ten take roughly 1.7%. Sequencing was performed on memory CD4+ T cells sorted from blood. The subset was: CD45RA-negative fraction. The genes are TRBV19 and TRBJ1-2; possibly TRBD1 for D (6 bases). This TCR was recovered from a woman younger than 45 in good health. In DNA, the CDR3 is TGTGCCAGTAGACCAGCGGACAGCCGCTATGGCTACACCTTC. Translating it yields CASRPADSRYGYTF.